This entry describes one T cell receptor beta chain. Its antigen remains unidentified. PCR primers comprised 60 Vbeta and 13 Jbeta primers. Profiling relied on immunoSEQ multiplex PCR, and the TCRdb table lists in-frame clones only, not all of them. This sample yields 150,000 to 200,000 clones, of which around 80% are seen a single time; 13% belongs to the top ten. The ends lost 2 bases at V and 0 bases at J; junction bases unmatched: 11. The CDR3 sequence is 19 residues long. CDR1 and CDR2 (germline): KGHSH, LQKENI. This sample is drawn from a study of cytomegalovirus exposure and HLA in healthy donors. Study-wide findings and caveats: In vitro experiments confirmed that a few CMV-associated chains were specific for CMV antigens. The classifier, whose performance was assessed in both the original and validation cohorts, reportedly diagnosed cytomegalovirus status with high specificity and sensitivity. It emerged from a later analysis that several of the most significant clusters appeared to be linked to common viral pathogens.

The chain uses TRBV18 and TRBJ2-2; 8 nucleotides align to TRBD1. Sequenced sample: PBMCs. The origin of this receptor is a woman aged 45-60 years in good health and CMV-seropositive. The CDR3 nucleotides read TGTGCCAGCTCACCATGGGAAAGGGACAGGAGTTCGAACACCGGGGAGCTGTTTTTT. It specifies CASSPWERDRSSNTGELFF. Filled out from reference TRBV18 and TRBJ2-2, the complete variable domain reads NAGVMQNPRHLVRRRGQEARLRCSPMKGHSHVYWYRQLPEEGLKFMVYLQKENIIDESGMPKERFSAEFPKEGPSILRIQQVVRGDSAAYFCASSPWERDRSSNTGELFFGEGSRLTVL.